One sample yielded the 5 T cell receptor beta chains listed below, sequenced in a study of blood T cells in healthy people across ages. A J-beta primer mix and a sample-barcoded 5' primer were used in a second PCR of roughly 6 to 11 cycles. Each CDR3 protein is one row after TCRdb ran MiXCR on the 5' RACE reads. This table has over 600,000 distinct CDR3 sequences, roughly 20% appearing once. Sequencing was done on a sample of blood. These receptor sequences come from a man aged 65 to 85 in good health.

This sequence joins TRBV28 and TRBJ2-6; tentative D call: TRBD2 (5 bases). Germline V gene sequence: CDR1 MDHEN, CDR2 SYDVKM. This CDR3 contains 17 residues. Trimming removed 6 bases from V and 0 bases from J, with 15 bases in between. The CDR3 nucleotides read TGTGCCAGCAGCTTGTGGGGAGTGGGCTCTGGGGCCAACGTCCTGACTTTC. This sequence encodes CASSLWGVGSGANVLTF.

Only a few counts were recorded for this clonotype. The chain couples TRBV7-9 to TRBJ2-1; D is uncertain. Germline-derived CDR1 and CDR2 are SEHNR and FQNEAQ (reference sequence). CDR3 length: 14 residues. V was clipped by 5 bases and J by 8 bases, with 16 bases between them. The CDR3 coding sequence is TGTGCCAGCAGCCCCATCAATTCTGCGGATGAGCAGTTCTTC. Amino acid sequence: CASSPINSADEQFF.

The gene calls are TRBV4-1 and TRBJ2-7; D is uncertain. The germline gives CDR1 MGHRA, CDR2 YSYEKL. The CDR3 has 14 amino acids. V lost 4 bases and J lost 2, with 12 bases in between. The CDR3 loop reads CASSPPAGTYEQYF. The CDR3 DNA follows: TGCGCCAGCAGCCCTCCTGCCGGCACCTACGAGCAGTACTTC.

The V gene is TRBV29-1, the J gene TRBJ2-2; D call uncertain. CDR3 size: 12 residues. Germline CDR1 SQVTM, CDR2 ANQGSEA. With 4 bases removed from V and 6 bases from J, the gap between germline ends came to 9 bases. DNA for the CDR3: TGCAGCGTTGGAACAAGTGCCGGGGAGCTGTTTTTT. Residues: CSVGTSAGELFF.

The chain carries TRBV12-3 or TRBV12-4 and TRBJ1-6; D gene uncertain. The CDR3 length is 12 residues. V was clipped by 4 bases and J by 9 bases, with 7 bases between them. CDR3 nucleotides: TGTGCCAGCAGTTCACGGGGTTCACCCCTCCACTTT. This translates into CASSSRGSPLHF.